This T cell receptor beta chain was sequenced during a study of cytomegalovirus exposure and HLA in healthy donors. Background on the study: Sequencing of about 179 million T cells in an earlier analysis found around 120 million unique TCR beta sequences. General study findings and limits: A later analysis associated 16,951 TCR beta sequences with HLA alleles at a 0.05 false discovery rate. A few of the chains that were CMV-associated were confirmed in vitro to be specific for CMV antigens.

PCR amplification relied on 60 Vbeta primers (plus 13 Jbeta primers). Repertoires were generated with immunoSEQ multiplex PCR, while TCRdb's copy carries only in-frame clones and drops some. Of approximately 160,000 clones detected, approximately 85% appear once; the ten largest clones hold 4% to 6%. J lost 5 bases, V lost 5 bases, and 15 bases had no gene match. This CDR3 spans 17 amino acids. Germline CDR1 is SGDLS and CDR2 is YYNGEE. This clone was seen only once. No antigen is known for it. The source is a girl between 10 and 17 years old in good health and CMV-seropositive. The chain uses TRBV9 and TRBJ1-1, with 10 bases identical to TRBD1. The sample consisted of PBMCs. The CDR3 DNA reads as TGTGCCAGCAGGGAGGACAGGGGGGGTTCGTGTGGGACTGAAGCTTTCTTT. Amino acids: CASREDRGGSCGTEAFF.